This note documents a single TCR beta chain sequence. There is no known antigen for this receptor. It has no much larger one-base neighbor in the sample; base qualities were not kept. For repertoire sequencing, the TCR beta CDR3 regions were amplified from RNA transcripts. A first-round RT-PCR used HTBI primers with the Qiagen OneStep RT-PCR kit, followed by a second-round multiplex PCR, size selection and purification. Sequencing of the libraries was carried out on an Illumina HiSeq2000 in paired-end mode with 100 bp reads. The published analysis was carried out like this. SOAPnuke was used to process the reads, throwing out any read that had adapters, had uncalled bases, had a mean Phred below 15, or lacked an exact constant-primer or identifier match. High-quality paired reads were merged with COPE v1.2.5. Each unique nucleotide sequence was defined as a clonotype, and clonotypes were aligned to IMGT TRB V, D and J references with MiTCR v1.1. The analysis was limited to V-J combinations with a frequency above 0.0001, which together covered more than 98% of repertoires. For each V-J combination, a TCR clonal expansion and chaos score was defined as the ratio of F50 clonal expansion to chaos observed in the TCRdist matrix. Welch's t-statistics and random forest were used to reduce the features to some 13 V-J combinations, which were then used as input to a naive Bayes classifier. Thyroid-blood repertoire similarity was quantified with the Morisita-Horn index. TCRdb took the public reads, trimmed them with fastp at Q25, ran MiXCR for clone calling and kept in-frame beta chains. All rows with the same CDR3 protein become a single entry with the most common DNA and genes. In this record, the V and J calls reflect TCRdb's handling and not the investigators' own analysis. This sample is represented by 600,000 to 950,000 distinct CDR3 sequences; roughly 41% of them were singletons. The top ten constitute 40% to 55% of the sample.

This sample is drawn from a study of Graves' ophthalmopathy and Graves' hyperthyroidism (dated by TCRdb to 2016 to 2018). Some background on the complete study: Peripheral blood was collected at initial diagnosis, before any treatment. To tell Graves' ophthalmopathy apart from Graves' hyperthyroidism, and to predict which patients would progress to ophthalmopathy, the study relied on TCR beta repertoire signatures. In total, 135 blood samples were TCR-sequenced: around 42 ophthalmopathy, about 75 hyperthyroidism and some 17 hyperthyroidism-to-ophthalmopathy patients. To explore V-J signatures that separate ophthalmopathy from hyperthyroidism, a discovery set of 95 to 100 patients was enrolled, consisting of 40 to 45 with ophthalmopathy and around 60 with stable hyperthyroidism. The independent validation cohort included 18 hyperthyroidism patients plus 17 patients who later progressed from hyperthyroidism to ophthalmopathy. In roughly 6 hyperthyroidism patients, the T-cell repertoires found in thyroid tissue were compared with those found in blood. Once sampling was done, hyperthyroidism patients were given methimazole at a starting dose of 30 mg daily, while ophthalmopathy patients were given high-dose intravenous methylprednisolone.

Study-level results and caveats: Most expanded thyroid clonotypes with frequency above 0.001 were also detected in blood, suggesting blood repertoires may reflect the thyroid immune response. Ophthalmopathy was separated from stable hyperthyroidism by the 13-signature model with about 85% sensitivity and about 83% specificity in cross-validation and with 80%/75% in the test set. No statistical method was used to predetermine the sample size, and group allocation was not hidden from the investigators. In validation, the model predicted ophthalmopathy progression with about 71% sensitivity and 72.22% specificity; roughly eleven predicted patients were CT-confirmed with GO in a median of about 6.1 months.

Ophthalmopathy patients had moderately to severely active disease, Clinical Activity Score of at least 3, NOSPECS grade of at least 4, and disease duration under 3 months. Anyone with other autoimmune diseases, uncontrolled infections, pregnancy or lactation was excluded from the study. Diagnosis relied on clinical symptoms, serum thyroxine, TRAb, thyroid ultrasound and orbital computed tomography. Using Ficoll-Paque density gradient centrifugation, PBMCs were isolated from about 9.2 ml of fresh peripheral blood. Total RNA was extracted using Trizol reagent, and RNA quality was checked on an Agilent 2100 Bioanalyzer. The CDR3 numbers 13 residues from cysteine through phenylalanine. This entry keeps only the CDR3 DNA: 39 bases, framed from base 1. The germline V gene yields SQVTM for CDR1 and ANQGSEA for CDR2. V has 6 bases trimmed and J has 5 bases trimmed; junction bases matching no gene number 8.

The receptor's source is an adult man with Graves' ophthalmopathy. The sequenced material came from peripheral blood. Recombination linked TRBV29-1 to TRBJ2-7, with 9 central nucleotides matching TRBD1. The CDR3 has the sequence CSVGGQGSDEQYF. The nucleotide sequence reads TGCAGCGTCGGCGGACAGGGGTCGGACGAGCAGTACTTC.